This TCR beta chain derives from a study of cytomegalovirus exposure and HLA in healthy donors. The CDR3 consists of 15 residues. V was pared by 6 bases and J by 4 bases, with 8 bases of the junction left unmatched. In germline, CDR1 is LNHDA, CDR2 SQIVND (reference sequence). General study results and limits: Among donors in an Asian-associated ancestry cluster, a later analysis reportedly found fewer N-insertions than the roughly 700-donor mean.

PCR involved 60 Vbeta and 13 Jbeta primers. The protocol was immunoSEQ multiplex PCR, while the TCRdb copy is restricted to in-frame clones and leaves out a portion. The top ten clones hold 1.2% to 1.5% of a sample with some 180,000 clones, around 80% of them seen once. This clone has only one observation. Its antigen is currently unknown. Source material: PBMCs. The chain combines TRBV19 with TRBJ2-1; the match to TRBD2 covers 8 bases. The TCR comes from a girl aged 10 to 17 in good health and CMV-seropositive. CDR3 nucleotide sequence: TGTGCCAGTAGGCCGTCGGGAGGGGGATACAATGAGCAGTTCTTC. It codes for CASRPSGGGYNEQFF.